This is a list of T cell receptor beta chains from one sample in a study of blood T cell repertoires in COVID-19. Profiled with immunoSEQ multiplex PCR; TCRdb holds only in-frame clones, not every one. The table records more than 110,000 clones, around 76% of them present only once. Specimen: peripheral blood. The receptors derive from an elderly man with acute or convalescent COVID-19. Both conserved end residues are part of each CDR3. Fields, in order: CDR3 DNA, CDR3 protein, clone size, V gene, J gene, D gene. A D gene is named only where the DNA matches it firmly. Clone size is not always given. Where it is, it says once, few, many or a class for expanded clones.

DNA: TGTGCCAGCAGTTTCGGTCCAGTTCAGGGCCTTGCAGTTTCCACCGGGGAGCTGTTTTTT
CDR3: CASSFGPVQGLAVSTGELFF
size: NA
V: TRBV28
J: TRBJ2-2
D: NA

DNA: TGCAGCGTCAAACTACTCCCTGGCTACGAGCAGTACTTC
CDR3: CSVKLLPGYEQYF
size: few
V: TRBV29-1
J: TRBJ2-7
D: NA

DNA: TGTGCCAGCAGTTTAGAAGGGGGCACAGATACGCAGTATTTT
CDR3: CASSLEGGTDTQYF
size: NA
V: TRBV28
J: TRBJ2-3
D: NA

DNA: TGTGCCACCAGTGATTCGACCGGGACTAGCGGGGCCATGAACACCGGGGAGCTGTTTTTT
CDR3: CATSDSTGTSGAMNTGELFF
size: NA
V: TRBV24-1
J: TRBJ2-2
D: TRBD2

DNA: TGCGCCAGCAGCCAAGACCCGAGGGGGTATTCCTACGAGCAGTACTTC
CDR3: CASSQDPRGYSYEQYF
size: NA
V: TRBV4-1
J: TRBJ2-7
D: NA

DNA: TGCGCCAGCAGCTTCCGACGGGAGTACACAGATACGCAGTATTTT
CDR3: CASSFRREYTDTQYF
size: NA
V: TRBV5-1
J: TRBJ2-3
D: NA

DNA: TGCGCCAGCAGCCAAGAGGACAGGGAAAATTCACCCCTCCACTTT
CDR3: CASSQEDRENSPLHF
size: NA
V: TRBV4-3
J: TRBJ1-6
D: TRBD1

DNA: TGTGCCACCAGTGATTTGGGGACAGTAGTGGAGACCCAGTACTTC
CDR3: CATSDLGTVVETQYF
size: NA
V: TRBV24-1
J: TRBJ2-5
D: TRBD1

DNA: TGTGCCAGCAGCACTGGACAGGGTCCTTACGAGCAGTACTTC
CDR3: CASSTGQGPYEQYF
size: NA
V: TRBV7-2
J: TRBJ2-7
D: TRBD1

DNA: TGTGCCAGCTCACAAGCGACAGGGCCAAGCAATCAGCCCCAGCATTTT
CDR3: CASSQATGPSNQPQHF
size: NA
V: TRBV18
J: TRBJ1-5
D: TRBD1

DNA: TGTGCCAGCACCTTAGGGGCTGGCACTGAAGCTTTCTTT
CDR3: CASTLGAGTEAFF
size: NA
V: TRBV7-3
J: TRBJ1-1
D: NA

DNA: TGTGCCAGCAGCCAAGAGGGAGCCTGGCCGGGAACTGAAGCTTTCTTT
CDR3: CASSQEGAWPGTEAFF
size: NA
V: TRBV3-1/TRBV3-2
J: TRBJ1-1
D: NA

DNA: TGTGCCAGCAGCAGGGATTCGGACAATGAGCAGTTCTTC
CDR3: CASSRDSDNEQFF
size: NA
V: TRBV6-6
J: TRBJ2-1
D: NA

DNA: TGTGCCAGCAGCCCTCAGGGACAGGGGGCGAGCACCGGGGAGCTGTTTTTT
CDR3: CASSPQGQGASTGELFF
size: NA
V: TRBV9
J: TRBJ2-2
D: TRBD1

DNA: TGTGCCAGCAGCCAAGATTTTTTGGGCGGGGGTTGGGACATTCAGTACTTC
CDR3: CASSQDFLGGGWDIQYF
size: NA
V: TRBV3-1/TRBV3-2
J: TRBJ2-4
D: TRBD2

DNA: TGCAGTAGGACAACAGTGGATACGCAGTATTTT
CDR3: CSRTTVDTQYF
size: NA
V: TRBV20-1
J: TRBJ2-3
D: NA

DNA: TGTGCCAGCAGTTTGGGGGACAGGTATTACAACACCATATATTTT
CDR3: CASSLGDRYYNTIYF
size: NA
V: TRBV28
J: TRBJ1-3
D: TRBD1

DNA: TGTGCCACCAGTGATGGAGGGGCAGATACGCAGTATTTT
CDR3: CATSDGGADTQYF
size: NA
V: TRBV24-1
J: TRBJ2-3
D: NA

DNA: TGTGCCAGCAGCTTACAGGCGAACACCGGGGAGCTGTTTTTT
CDR3: CASSLQANTGELFF
size: NA
V: TRBV7-2
J: TRBJ2-2
D: NA

DNA: TGTGCCAGCTCACCGTTTACGGGTAGCTCTGGGGCCAACGTCCTGACTTTC
CDR3: CASSPFTGSSGANVLTF
size: NA
V: TRBV18
J: TRBJ2-6
D: NA

DNA: TGTGCCAGCAGCGTAGGGACAGGGACTGGGCCCCAGCATTTT
CDR3: CASSVGTGTGPQHF
size: NA
V: TRBV9
J: TRBJ1-5
D: TRBD1

DNA: TGTGCCAGCTTAGGGACAGGTGATAATTCACCCCTCCACTTT
CDR3: CASLGTGDNSPLHF
size: NA
V: TRBV6-5
J: TRBJ1-6
D: TRBD1

DNA: TGTGCCAGCTCGCCAACCGGGACAGGTTTATTATACACTGAAGCTTTCTTT
CDR3: CASSPTGTGLLYTEAFF
size: NA
V: TRBV18
J: TRBJ1-1
D: TRBD1

DNA: TGTGCCAGCAGCTTGACAGGGTACAATGAGCAGTTCTTC
CDR3: CASSLTGYNEQFF
size: NA
V: TRBV7-6
J: TRBJ2-1
D: TRBD1

DNA: TGTGCCAGTAACCTAGGCTCTAGCACAGATACGCAGTATTTT
CDR3: CASNLGSSTDTQYF
size: NA
V: TRBV19
J: TRBJ2-3
D: NA

DNA: TGTGCCAGCAGCTTACCGGGACAGGGGGCTGTGGGGCAGTACTTC
CDR3: CASSLPGQGAVGQYF
size: once
V: TRBV5-4
J: TRBJ2-7
D: TRBD1

DNA: TGTGCCAGCAGCTTAACTTCAGGGGAGGGGAAATACACCTTC
CDR3: CASSLTSGEGKYTF
size: NA
V: TRBV7-3
J: TRBJ1-2
D: NA

DNA: TGTGCCAGCAGCCAGCGGGGGAGCTCCTACGAGCAGTACTTC
CDR3: CASSQRGSSYEQYF
size: NA
V: TRBV4-2
J: TRBJ2-7
D: TRBD2

DNA: TGTGCCAGCAGCTTAGGAGGGATGGCCTACGAGCAGTACTTC
CDR3: CASSLGGMAYEQYF
size: NA
V: TRBV7-2
J: TRBJ2-7
D: NA

DNA: TGCGCCAGCAGCTCGTACTTGTATAATTCACCCCTCCACTTT
CDR3: CASSSYLYNSPLHF
size: NA
V: TRBV5-1
J: TRBJ1-6
D: NA

DNA: TGTGCCAGCAGCTTAGCGGGACAGGGTTACTACGAGCAGTACTTC
CDR3: CASSLAGQGYYEQYF
size: few
V: TRBV7-9
J: TRBJ2-7
D: TRBD1

DNA: TGTGCCAGCAGCGTAGACAGCCGGATAAATTCACCCCTCCACTTT
CDR3: CASSVDSRINSPLHF
size: NA
V: TRBV9
J: TRBJ1-6
D: NA

DNA: TGTGCCAGCAGCCGTTTAGGGGGGGCGCCGGACTATGGCTACACCTTC
CDR3: CASSRLGGAPDYGYTF
size: NA
V: TRBV7-3
J: TRBJ1-2
D: NA

DNA: TGTGCCAGCAGTTACTCGTCGCCAGGGGTTGGAAACACCATATATTTT
CDR3: CASSYSSPGVGNTIYF
size: NA
V: TRBV6-5
J: TRBJ1-3
D: NA

DNA: TGTGCCATCAGTGACCCGGACAGGCCCTACGAGCAGTACTTC
CDR3: CAISDPDRPYEQYF
size: few
V: TRBV10-3
J: TRBJ2-7
D: TRBD1

DNA: TGCGCCAGCAGCTTGGGACTAGCGGTTTACAATGAGCAGTTCTTC
CDR3: CASSLGLAVYNEQFF
size: NA
V: TRBV5-1
J: TRBJ2-1
D: TRBD2

DNA: TGTGCCAGCAGCATGACAGGGGGCGACGTCGTCTACGAGCAGTACTTC
CDR3: CASSMTGGDVVYEQYF
size: NA
V: TRBV21-1
J: TRBJ2-7
D: NA

DNA: TGTGCCAGCAGCTTAGAGCGGGGGTTCTACAATGAGCAGTTCTTC
CDR3: CASSLERGFYNEQFF
size: NA
V: TRBV7-3
J: TRBJ2-1
D: TRBD2

DNA: TGTGCCAGCAGTTTCGGTCGGGGGGTAGCGGCGAACACCGGGGAGCTGTTTTTT
CDR3: CASSFGRGVAANTGELFF
size: NA
V: TRBV28
J: TRBJ2-2
D: TRBD2

DNA: TGTGCCAGCAGCGGACAGGGTCAGGGTCAGCCCCAGCATTTT
CDR3: CASSGQGQGQPQHF
size: NA
V: TRBV2
J: TRBJ1-5
D: TRBD1

DNA: TGTGCCAGCAGCGTAACTAGCGGGGGGACTAGCACAGATACGCAGTATTTT
CDR3: CASSVTSGGTSTDTQYF
size: NA
V: TRBV9
J: TRBJ2-3
D: TRBD2

DNA: TGTGCCAGCAGCCTATCGGGCGGGGGCTACACCGGGGAGCTGTTTTTT
CDR3: CASSLSGGGYTGELFF
size: NA
V: TRBV7-2
J: TRBJ2-2
D: NA

DNA: TGTGCCAGCAGGGGCCCGCCAGAGAACACTGAAGCTTTCTTT
CDR3: CASRGPPENTEAFF
size: NA
V: TRBV2
J: TRBJ1-1
D: NA

DNA: TGTGCCAGCACTCAATCAACGGGGGGAAAGGAGCAGTACTTC
CDR3: CASTQSTGGKEQYF
size: NA
V: TRBV28
J: TRBJ2-7
D: TRBD2

DNA: TGTGCCAGCAGCTTAGCCGACAGGGGGCCACGCGAGCAGTACTTC
CDR3: CASSLADRGPREQYF
size: NA
V: TRBV7-9
J: TRBJ2-7
D: TRBD1

DNA: TGTGCCAGCAGTTTCCCCAGGGTAATGGGCACTGAAGCTTTCTTT
CDR3: CASSFPRVMGTEAFF
size: NA
V: TRBV28
J: TRBJ1-1
D: NA

DNA: TGTGCCAGTAGGACAGGGTATGGCGGGGAGCTGTTTTTT
CDR3: CASRTGYGGELFF
size: NA
V: TRBV6-5
J: TRBJ2-2
D: TRBD1

DNA: TGTGCCACCAGTGATTCACGGGAAGCTAACTATGGCTACACCTTC
CDR3: CATSDSREANYGYTF
size: NA
V: TRBV24-1
J: TRBJ1-2
D: NA

DNA: TGTGCCAGCAGCTCGACACTCCGTTCCTCCACAGATACGCAGTATTTT
CDR3: CASSSTLRSSTDTQYF
size: NA
V: TRBV7-9
J: TRBJ2-3
D: NA

DNA: TGCGCCAGCAGCTTGCTCCAGCTAGGAATAGAGACCCAGTACTTC
CDR3: CASSLLQLGIETQYF
size: once
V: TRBV5-1
J: TRBJ2-5
D: NA

DNA: TGCGCCAGCAGCATCGGACAGGGTTCTGGAAACACCATATATTTT
CDR3: CASSIGQGSGNTIYF
size: once
V: TRBV5-1
J: TRBJ1-3
D: TRBD1

DNA: TGTGCCAGCAATCAAGATTATAGGGGTGGTGCTTTCTTT
CDR3: CASNQDYRGGAFF
size: NA
V: TRBV2
J: TRBJ1-1
D: NA

DNA: TGTGCCAGCAGCGCCACAGGGTCAACGCTACGAAATTCACCCCTCCACTTT
CDR3: CASSATGSTLRNSPLHF
size: few
V: TRBV7-9
J: TRBJ1-6
D: NA

DNA: TGTGCCAGCAGTGCTCAGGAAAGTGATGGCTACACCTTC
CDR3: CASSAQESDGYTF
size: NA
V: TRBV28
J: TRBJ1-2
D: NA

DNA: TGCGCCAGCAGCCAAGATCCCGGACTTCTGCCCCAGCATTTT
CDR3: CASSQDPGLLPQHF
size: many
V: TRBV4-1
J: TRBJ1-5
D: NA